This T cell receptor (beta chain) was sequenced for a study of blood T cell repertoires in COVID-19 (dated by TCRdb to 2020 to 2021). Context from the whole study: Samples from collaborators originated in the United States, Italy and Spain and spanned both the acute and convalescent phases of COVID-19. A freely available public database, intended as a resource for researchers studying the immune response to SARS-CoV-2, is where the repertoires were released. The material from the prospective study consisted of cDNA or gDNA derived from T cells, B-cell-depleted T cells, or PBMCs. Deeply sampled blood TCRbeta repertoires from subjects exposed to, actively infected with, or recovered from COVID-19 were included in the dataset. The sample metadata nearly always contained a de-identified subject ID, COVID-19 status, age in years and sex. Where HLA class I and class II types were available, the types were taken from metadata supplied by the sample provider, not from assay-based typing. Samples came from the ongoing ImmuneRACE study (first 160 participants) plus 1,254 subjects from 6 global collaborators.

General study outcomes and caveats: The quantity of clinical and demographic metadata differed by source and by participant and was supplied without curation.

The collaborating institutions used their own protocols to collect whole blood in K2EDTA tubes. For TCRbeta analysis, collaborators shipped samples in one of three forms: frozen whole blood, isolated PBMCs, or DNA extracted from either of those sample types. Sequences SGHTA (CDR1) and FQGTGA (CDR2) are obtained from the germline V gene. V drops 5 bases and J drops 5 bases, leaving 18 bases in between. The CDR3 sequence holds 15 residues, the cysteine and phenylalanine included. Kept here is only the CDR3 DNA, which spans 45 bases and is read in frame from base 1. As concerns this clone: Its recognized antigen is unknown. Base qualities were left out, and no much larger clone turns up one base away.

TCRbeta CDR3 regions were amplified from genomic DNA using the immunoSEQ Assay, a bias-controlled multiplex PCR. The study's processing was this. The number of nucleated cells in each sample was estimated from the amplification of reference gene primers within the assay. To quantify the absolute abundance of each unique TCRbeta CDR3 rearrangement, sequence reads were collapsed and filtered. For each sample, productive Simpson clonality was calculated as the square root of Simpson's diversity index over productive rearrangements. Imported from immuneACCESS, the table was reduced by TCRdb to in-frame sequences with V and J called. These copies leave out some clones; in studies compared against another copy, an unresolved V gene accounts for under half, and the cause of the remainder is not known. The V and J calls and the clone size are those of that table, but D and trimming were determined from the DNA. The sample table contains about 200,000 clones; only one count was recorded for around four fifths of them. The ten largest account for 7% to 10% of the sample.

The receptor comes from a woman aged 45-65 years with acute or convalescent COVID-19. This sequence uses TRBV7-3 and TRBJ2-5; tentative D gene TRBD1, with 6 bases matching. Material for sequencing was peripheral blood. The CDR3 region has the sequence CASSTLGSRGETQYF. The nucleotides read TGTGCCAGCAGCACCTTGGGCTCAAGGGGGGAGACCCAGTACTTC. The reference TRBV7-3 and TRBJ2-5 proteins fill in what lies around the CDR3, so the full variable domain reads GAGVSQTPSNKVTEKGKYVELRCDPISGHTALYWYRQSLGQGPEFLIYFQGTGAADDSGLPNDRFFAVRPEGSVSTLKIQRTERGDSAVYLCASSTLGSRGETQYFGPGTRLLVL.